This passage covers 15 T cell receptor beta chains from one sample sequenced in a study of blood T cell repertoires in COVID-19. Generated by immunoSEQ multiplex PCR, the TCRdb table keeps only in-frame clones and is missing some. Of under 200,000 clones in the sample, 70% to 90% were seen once. Sequencing used peripheral blood. The receptors were gathered from a man aged 55 to 69 with active or convalescent COVID-19.

This chain links TRBV12-5 with TRBJ2-3, with D possibly TRBD2 on 7 matching bases. Trimming left V 0 bases short and J 6 bases short, with 13 bases between. The CDR3 has 15 residues. Germline lookup yields CDR1 LGHNT and CDR2 FRNRAP. CDR3 protein: CASGLVVGGRDTQYF. The CDR3 region has the DNA TGTGCTAGTGGTTTGGTAGTGGGGGGGCGGGATACGCAGTATTTT. The full variable domain, its missing parts supplied by reference TRBV12-5 and TRBJ2-3, is DARVTQTPRHKVTEMGQEVTMRCQPILGHNTVFWYRQTMMQGLELLAYFRNRAPLDDSGMPKDRFSAEMPDATLATLKIQPSEPRDSAVYFCASGLVVGGRDTQYFGPGTRLTVL.

The CDR3 sequence is CASSLVPTGLKQYF. Here the CDR3 DNA reads TGTGCCAGCAGCTTAGTGCCGACAGGGCTGAAGCAGTACTTC. The rearrangement uses TRBV11-2 and TRBJ2-7; 7 bases fit TRBD1. Germline CDR1 is SGHAT and CDR2 is FQNNGV. The CDR3 is 14 amino acids. V shed 1 base and J 8 bases; nucleotides not matched to a gene: 8.

The chain joins TRBV29-1 to TRBJ2-3; TRBD2 matches at 8 bases. From germline, CDR1 is SQVTM and CDR2 ANQGSEA. V shed 4 bases and J 0 bases; nucleotides not matched to a gene: 9. The CDR3 has 16 amino acids. CDR3 amino acids: CSVAGGGITSTDTQYF. As DNA, the CDR3 is TGCAGCGTTGCCGGGGGGGGCATCACTAGCACAGATACGCAGTATTTT.

The rearrangement links TRBV24-1 to TRBJ1-2; D call uncertain. CDR3 length: 14 residues. V was shortened by 2 bases and J by 3 bases, with 9 bases between the two germline ends. CDR1 and CDR2 from the germline V gene are KGHDR and SFDVKD. CDR3 sequence (DNA): TGTGCCACCAGTGATTCCGGGAGGGACTATGGCTACACCTTC. Protein: CATSDSGRDYGYTF.

V gene TRBV7-4 combines with J gene TRBJ1-6; TRBD1 matches at 7 bases. The V gene end was trimmed by 3 bases and the J gene end by 0 bases; junction bases not matched to a gene: 5. Germline CDR1 SGHVT, CDR2 SQSDAQ. CDR3 length: 17 amino acids. CDR3 sequence: CASSFTGESSYNSPLHF. CDR3 DNA: TGTGCCAGCAGCTTCACAGGGGAGAGCTCCTATAATTCACCCCTCCACTTT. The full variable domain, in which reference TRBV7-4 and TRBJ1-6 provide the parts outside the CDR3, is GAGVSQSPRYKVAKRGRDVALRCDSISGHVTLYWYRQTLGQGSEVLTYSQSDAQRDKSGRPSGRFSAERPERSVSTLKIQRTEQGDSAVYLCASSFTGESSYNSPLHFGNGTRLTVT.

About this clone: One end of the junction varies from germline; a read error may be responsible. The CDR3 sequence is CASREGGNSPLHF. CDR3 DNA sequence: TGTGCCAGCAGAGAAGGAGGGAATTCACCCCTCCACTTT. The chain has TRBV6-1 and TRBJ1-6; D remains unclear. The V gene's germline CDR1 is MNHNS and CDR2 SASEGT. There are 13 residues in the CDR3.

CDR3: CASSQRGLGRDNEQFF. CDR3 sequence (DNA): TGTGCCAGCAGCCAAAGAGGACTAGGTAGGGACAATGAGCAGTTCTTC. This chain links TRBV3-1 (or the pseudogene TRBV3-2) with TRBJ2-1, with 7 bases identical to TRBD2. V dropped 2 bases and J dropped 5; count of bases not matched to a gene: 9. In germline, CDR1 is LGHDT, CDR2 YNNKEL (reference sequence). The CDR3 spans 16 residues.

The chain carries TRBV7-3 and TRBJ2-2, with 9 nucleotides matching TRBD2. There are 16 residues in the CDR3. V shed 5 bases, J shed 4 bases, and the junction held 8 bases outside the gene matches. Germline CDR1 and CDR2: SGHTA and FQGTGA. The CDR3 DNA follows: TGTGCCAGCAGCCCCCGCGGGGGGGCCGGCACCGGGGAGCTGTTTTTT. Translated, it gives CASSPRGGAGTGELFF.

The gene calls are TRBV12-5 and TRBJ2-3, with TRBD1 matching 8 bases. The CDR3 sequence is 15 residues long. Losses at the gene ends were 9 bases for V and 0 bases for J; bases not matched to a gene: 8. Germline values: CDR1 LGHNT, CDR2 FRNRAP. The CDR3 region has the DNA TGTGCTAGGATCGACAGGGGACCTAGCACAGATACGCAGTATTTT. It yields the protein CARIDRGPSTDTQYF.

The chain combines TRBV18 with TRBJ2-3, with TRBD2 identical over 9 bases. This CDR3 is 16 amino acids long. The germline V gene has CDR1 KGHSH and CDR2 LQKENI. With V trimmed by 4 bases and J by 2 bases, 7 bases remained unmatched. CDR3 sequence reads: CASSRSSSGVTDTQYF. The CDR3 DNA is TGTGCCAGCTCACGGTCTTCTAGCGGGGTCACAGATACGCAGTATTTT.

The chain carries TRBV7-3 and TRBJ2-1, with 10 bases identical to TRBD1. This CDR3 is built from 16 residues. Germline V gives CDR1 SGHTA, CDR2 FQGTGA. With V trimmed by 5 bases and J by 5 bases, 9 bases remained unmatched. CDR3 region: CASSPRDRGYDNEQFF. The CDR3 region has the DNA TGTGCCAGCAGCCCAAGGGACAGGGGATACGACAATGAGCAGTTCTTC.

This rearrangement joins TRBV15 to TRBJ2-7; D is ambiguous. CDR3 size: 13 residues. The germline V and J ends were trimmed by 0 bases and 3 bases, with 6 bases remaining between them. In germline, CDR1 is LNHNV, CDR2 YYDKDF (reference sequence). The DNA of the CDR3 is TGTGCCACCAGCAGAGATAAATACTACGAGCAGTACTTC. It specifies CATSRDKYYEQYF.

The rearrangement links TRBV5-4 to TRBJ1-1; 8 positions agree with TRBD1. CDR1 is SGHNT and CDR2 is YYREEE in the germline V gene (reference sequence). There are 13 residues in the CDR3. J gave up 6 bases and V 6 bases, and 7 bases lay outside the gene matches. Here the CDR3 reads CASTNAGGPEAFF. The CDR3, as DNA: TGTGCCAGCACCAACGCAGGGGGCCCTGAAGCTTTCTTT.

This chain joins TRBV28 and TRBJ1-2; D is uncertain. Germline V gives CDR1 MDHEN, CDR2 SYDVKM. The CDR3 loop spans 15 amino acids. V lost 6 bases, J lost 2 bases, and 16 bases lay in between. Written as DNA, the CDR3 is TGTGCCAGCAGACGAAAGTTCACGGTGAACTATGGCTACACCTTC. Protein sequence: CASRRKFTVNYGYTF.

The rearrangement links TRBV12-5 to TRBJ2-7; possible D gene TRBD2, 5 bases. Trimming removed 6 bases from V and 7 bases from J, with 10 bases in between. From germline, CDR1 is LGHNT and CDR2 FRNRAP. This CDR3 comprises 11 residues. CDR3 sequence: CASGHGVEQYF. Written as DNA, the CDR3 is TGTGCTAGTGGGCACGGGGTGGAGCAGTACTTC.